This entry is about one T cell receptor (beta chain). The target antigen is unknown. Both iRepertoire HTBI primers and Arm-PCR of CDR3 regions were used to build the TCR beta libraries. TCRdb used MiXCR to reprocess the multiplex PCR reads, holding one entry per CDR3 protein. This table has hundreds of thousands of distinct CDR3 sequences, over 15% appearing once. These data are taken from a study of regulatory T cells in long-lasting Graves disease. Overall study results and limits: The study found persistent patients shared more public clonotypes (roughly 2,600) than new patients (around 870).

Sample time point: newly diagnosed GD, antithyroid drugs for less than 3 months. Extracted RNA from PBMCs served as the source of the TCR library. Peripheral blood, roughly 8.1 milliliters of it, was drawn into EDTA tubes. CDR1 and CDR2 (germline): SEHNR, FQNEAQ (reference sequence). J gave up 7 bases and V 5 bases, and 5 bases lay outside the gene matches. The CDR3 length is 14 residues. The data were also submitted as part of a second study, on T cells in Graves' hyperthyroidism and ophthalmopathy.

This specimen was peripheral blood mononuclear cells (PBMCs), taken at new diagnosis, from a patient treated with antithyroid drugs. The chain joins TRBV7-9 to TRBJ1-4, with 9 bases lining up with TRBD1. This sequence was found in a man in his forties with Graves disease. Here the CDR3 DNA reads TGTGCCAGCAGCCCGGGACAGGGCGTTGAAAAACTGTTTTTT. Protein product: CASSPGQGVEKLFF.